This note documents a single TCR beta chain sequence. The entry originates in a study of blood T cell repertoires in COVID-19. The CDR3 has 15 amino acids. CDR1 and CDR2 (germline): LGHNA, YNFKEQ. With V trimmed by 1 base and J by 5 bases, 5 bases remained unmatched. Only in-frame clones appear in the TCRdb table, and some are missing; sequencing was by immunoSEQ multiplex PCR. Altogether about 120,000 clones are present, 85% to 90% being singletons, with the ten largest covering 3% to 3.5%. The sequenced sample consisted of peripheral blood. This TCR derives from a woman in her 50s with acute or convalescent COVID-19. V and J are TRBV4-2 and TRBJ2-5; 9 positions agree with TRBD2. The CDR3 reads CASSQVVAGGETQYF. The CDR3 bases are TGTGCCAGCAGCCAAGTAGTGGCGGGAGGGGAGACCCAGTACTTC.